This TCR beta chain was sequenced during a study of OX40 agonist ivuxolimab in advanced cancers. Germline-derived CDR1 and CDR2 are LNHDA and SQIVND (reference sequence). CDR3 length equals 14 residues. Trimming stripped 5 bases from V and 7 bases from J, with 18 bases between. This table comes from immunoSEQ multiplex PCR, and its TCRdb copy is limited to in-frame clones, with some not included. The sample holds some 62,000 clones, less than 95% seen once. The sequencing here drew on CD4+ or CD8+ T cells sorted from blood, taken in a trial of the OX40 agonist ivuxolimab. The receptor comes from an adult with an advanced solid tumor such as melanoma, head and neck, liver or kidney cancer. V gene TRBV19 combines with J gene TRBJ2-7, with TRBD2 as a possible D gene (5 bases). The CDR3 here is CASSGLGTYEEQYF. The CDR3 nucleotides are TGTGCCAGTAGTGGACTGGGAACCTACGAAGAGCAGTACTTC.